This is a list of T cell receptor beta chains from one sample in a study of blood T cells in healthy people across ages. Via MiXCR, TCRdb re-called the 5' RACE reads, giving one row per CDR3 protein. This sample has hundreds of thousands of distinct CDR3 sequences, with around 48% found just once. The sample comprised blood. The receptors stem from a woman aged 60 to 75 in good health. Both conserved end residues are part of each CDR3. D genes are given only for firm matches. Not all rows give a size; the values are once, few, many and, for expanded clones, a class.

v_gene: TRBV28
j_gene: TRBJ2-1
abundance: few
d_gene: TRBD1
CDR3nt: TGTGCCAGCAGTTTCTCCGGGACAGGGGTACAGAATGAGCAGTTCTTC
CDR3aa: CASSFSGTGVQNEQFF

v_gene: TRBV20-1
j_gene: TRBJ2-7
abundance: few
d_gene: -
CDR3nt: TGCAGTGCTAAGAAGGGGAACTACGAGCAGTACTTC
CDR3aa: CSAKKGNYEQYF

v_gene: TRBV6-5
j_gene: TRBJ2-7
abundance: -
d_gene: -
CDR3nt: TGTGCCAGCAGTTACGTCCGGGCAGGGGGGAACGAGCAGTACTTC
CDR3aa: CASSYVRAGGNEQYF

v_gene: TRBV5-1
j_gene: TRBJ1-6
abundance: -
d_gene: -
CDR3nt: TGCGCCAGCACAACGCGGGCCAGAAATTCACCCCTCCACTTT
CDR3aa: CASTTRARNSPLHF

v_gene: TRBV29-1
j_gene: TRBJ2-3
abundance: -
d_gene: -
CDR3nt: TGCAGCGTTGAAAGGGCCCTCCAGCGGGGCACAGATACGCAGTATTTT
CDR3aa: CSVERALQRGTDTQYF

v_gene: TRBV7-2
j_gene: TRBJ2-1
abundance: -
d_gene: TRBD2
CDR3nt: TGTGCCAGCAGCTTAGCTGGTAGCGGGATAGGGGGTGAGCAGTTCTTC
CDR3aa: CASSLAGSGIGGEQFF

v_gene: TRBV27
j_gene: TRBJ1-1
abundance: once
d_gene: TRBD1
CDR3nt: TGTGCCAGCAGTCCCGGACAGGGGGAGGTCAACACTGAAGCTTTCTTT
CDR3aa: CASSPGQGEVNTEAFF

v_gene: TRBV2
j_gene: TRBJ2-2
abundance: once
d_gene: TRBD1
CDR3nt: TGTGCCAGCAGTTGGACAGGGTTTGGCGGGGAGCTGTTTTTT
CDR3aa: CASSWTGFGGELFF

v_gene: TRBV27
j_gene: TRBJ2-1
abundance: -
d_gene: TRBD2
CDR3nt: TGTGCCAGCAGTTTGAATGGGGGGGACGTTGAGCAGTTCTTC
CDR3aa: CASSLNGGDVEQFF

v_gene: TRBV6-2/TRBV6-3
j_gene: TRBJ2-1
abundance: -
d_gene: TRBD2
CDR3nt: TGTGCCAGCAGTTACTTCAAAGGAGTAGCGGGAGCCAATGAGCAGTTCTTC
CDR3aa: CASSYFKGVAGANEQFF

v_gene: TRBV12-3/TRBV12-4
j_gene: TRBJ2-1
abundance: -
d_gene: TRBD2
CDR3nt: TGTGCCAGCAGTCCAATAACCCGATTCGGACTAGCGGGAGGGGATGAGCAGTTCTTC
CDR3aa: CASSPITRFGLAGGDEQFF

v_gene: TRBV20-1
j_gene: TRBJ2-7
abundance: -
d_gene: TRBD1
CDR3nt: TGCGGTGCTACGCGGACAGGGCTAAACGAGCAGTACTTC
CDR3aa: CGATRTGLNEQYF

v_gene: TRBV12-3/TRBV12-4
j_gene: TRBJ2-7
abundance: few
d_gene: TRBD2
CDR3nt: TGTGCCAGCAGTTATGGACTAGCGGCCTACGAGCAGTACTTC
CDR3aa: CASSYGLAAYEQYF

v_gene: TRBV11-1
j_gene: TRBJ2-7
abundance: -
d_gene: -
CDR3nt: TGTGCCAGCAGCTTGGAGGGGGGGATCTCCTACGAGCAGTACTTC
CDR3aa: CASSLEGGISYEQYF

v_gene: TRBV20-1
j_gene: TRBJ1-4
abundance: few
d_gene: -
CDR3nt: TGCAGTGCTAGTTACGGATCAACTAATGAAAAACTGTTTTTT
CDR3aa: CSASYGSTNEKLFF

v_gene: TRBV25-1
j_gene: TRBJ1-1
abundance: few
d_gene: -
CDR3nt: TGTGCCAGCAGTCGGACAGTGGGGAATGCTGAAGCTTTCTTT
CDR3aa: CASSRTVGNAEAFF

v_gene: TRBV2
j_gene: TRBJ1-1
abundance: -
d_gene: TRBD1
CDR3nt: TGTGCCAGCAGTGCGGGACAGGGAAAGGAGTACACTGAAGCTTTCTTT
CDR3aa: CASSAGQGKEYTEAFF

v_gene: TRBV20-1
j_gene: TRBJ2-1
abundance: once
d_gene: TRBD2
CDR3nt: TGCAGTGCTAGAGATCCGGAACTAGCGGGAGGGCAGGACAATGAGCAGTTCTTC
CDR3aa: CSARDPELAGGQDNEQFF

v_gene: TRBV7-2
j_gene: TRBJ1-2
abundance: few
d_gene: -
CDR3nt: TGTGCCAGCAGTCAAACCCGAGAAGACGGCTACACCTTC
CDR3aa: CASSQTREDGYTF

v_gene: TRBV30
j_gene: TRBJ2-7
abundance: -
d_gene: -
CDR3nt: TGTGCCGGGACTGGGGGCTACGAGCAGTACTTC
CDR3aa: CAGTGGYEQYF

v_gene: TRBV20-1
j_gene: TRBJ2-5
abundance: -
d_gene: TRBD2
CDR3nt: TGCAGTGCTAGGTTCATGGCGGGAGTTGGGGAAGAGACCCAGTACTTC
CDR3aa: CSARFMAGVGEETQYF

v_gene: TRBV24-1
j_gene: TRBJ2-5
abundance: few
d_gene: -
CDR3nt: TGTGCCACCAGTGTGGGAGAGACCCAGTACTTC
CDR3aa: CATSVGETQYF

v_gene: TRBV25-1
j_gene: TRBJ1-4
abundance: few
d_gene: -
CDR3nt: TGTGCCAGCAGCCGAGGGGGAGATAATGAAAAACTGTTTTTT
CDR3aa: CASSRGGDNEKLFF

v_gene: TRBV15
j_gene: TRBJ2-1
abundance: -
d_gene: -
CDR3nt: TGTGCCACCAGCAGAGAAGAAGGACTAGAGCAGTTCTTC
CDR3aa: CATSREEGLEQFF

v_gene: TRBV6-5
j_gene: TRBJ2-4
abundance: -
d_gene: -
CDR3nt: TGTGCCAGCAGCCCGGAACGGGGCCTAGCCAAAAACATTCAGTACTTC
CDR3aa: CASSPERGLAKNIQYF

v_gene: TRBV5-1
j_gene: TRBJ2-6
abundance: -
d_gene: -
CDR3nt: TGCGCCAGCAGCAGCGGACACGCCTCTGGGGCCAACGTCCTGACTTTC
CDR3aa: CASSSGHASGANVLTF

v_gene: TRBV4-3
j_gene: TRBJ2-1
abundance: -
d_gene: -
CDR3nt: TGCGCCAGCAGCCAAGATGGAATGGCACCTGAGCAGTTCTTC
CDR3aa: CASSQDGMAPEQFF

v_gene: TRBV27
j_gene: TRBJ1-1
abundance: -
d_gene: TRBD1
CDR3nt: TGTGCCAGCAGTAGACAGGGTTTCACTGAAGCTTTCTTT
CDR3aa: CASSRQGFTEAFF

v_gene: TRBV6-6
j_gene: TRBJ2-1
abundance: -
d_gene: TRBD2
CDR3nt: TGTGCCAGCAGTTACTCGGGACTAGCGCCAAACAATGAGCAGTTCTTC
CDR3aa: CASSYSGLAPNNEQFF

v_gene: TRBV2
j_gene: TRBJ1-2
abundance: -
d_gene: -
CDR3nt: TGTGCCAGCAGTCCCCTCTATGGCTACACCTTC
CDR3aa: CASSPLYGYTF

v_gene: TRBV20-1
j_gene: TRBJ1-5
abundance: once
d_gene: -
CDR3nt: TGCAGTGCTAGGGAAGTCAGGGGATATAGCAATCAGCCCCAGCATTTT
CDR3aa: CSAREVRGYSNQPQHF

v_gene: TRBV29-1
j_gene: TRBJ1-2
abundance: few
d_gene: -
CDR3nt: TGCAGCGTTGGCCCCCGGACTTACAACTATGGCTACACCTTC
CDR3aa: CSVGPRTYNYGYTF

v_gene: TRBV28
j_gene: TRBJ1-1
abundance: -
d_gene: -
CDR3nt: TGTGCCAGCAGTTTATTGGGGGTGGGCACTGAAGCTTTCTTT
CDR3aa: CASSLLGVGTEAFF

v_gene: TRBV24-1
j_gene: TRBJ2-5
abundance: -
d_gene: TRBD2
CDR3nt: TGTGCCACCAGTGATAGGTTAGCGGGAATACAAGAGACCCAGTACTTC
CDR3aa: CATSDRLAGIQETQYF

v_gene: TRBV10-3
j_gene: TRBJ1-5
abundance: few
d_gene: -
CDR3nt: TGTGCCATCAGTGAGCTACCCCCCAATCAGCCCCAGCATTTT
CDR3aa: CAISELPPNQPQHF

v_gene: TRBV7-2
j_gene: TRBJ2-3
abundance: -
d_gene: TRBD2
CDR3nt: TGTGCCAGCAGCTTAGTCGGGCTAGCGGGAAAACATAGCACAGATACGCAGTATTTT
CDR3aa: CASSLVGLAGKHSTDTQYF

v_gene: TRBV29-1
j_gene: TRBJ2-1
abundance: once
d_gene: -
CDR3nt: TGCAGCGTTGGATGGGGGGACGTCTCCTACAATGAGCAGTTCTTC
CDR3aa: CSVGWGDVSYNEQFF

v_gene: TRBV28
j_gene: TRBJ2-1
abundance: -
d_gene: TRBD1
CDR3nt: TGTGCCAGCAGTTGGCCAGGGGGAAATCCATCGAGGAATGAGCAGTTCTTC
CDR3aa: CASSWPGGNPSRNEQFF

v_gene: TRBV7-8
j_gene: TRBJ2-5
abundance: -
d_gene: TRBD1
CDR3nt: TGTGCCAGCAGCTCCGACAGGGAATCCCTCGATCAGTACTTC
CDR3aa: CASSSDRESLDQYF

v_gene: TRBV9
j_gene: TRBJ2-1
abundance: -
d_gene: TRBD2
CDR3nt: TGTGCCAGCAGCGTAGTTCTAGCGGGGGGGTACAATGAGCAGTTCTTC
CDR3aa: CASSVVLAGGYNEQFF

v_gene: TRBV3-1
j_gene: TRBJ2-5
abundance: few
d_gene: TRBD1
CDR3nt: TGTGCCAGCAGCCCGCGGACAGGGATTGGCCAAGAGACCCAGTACTTC
CDR3aa: CASSPRTGIGQETQYF

v_gene: TRBV7-2
j_gene: TRBJ2-7
abundance: few
d_gene: -
CDR3nt: TGTGCCAGCAGCCCCTGGCAGGGGCCCTCCGAGCAGTACTTC
CDR3aa: CASSPWQGPSEQYF

v_gene: TRBV7-9
j_gene: TRBJ2-7
abundance: -
d_gene: -
CDR3nt: TGTGCCAGCAGCTTGTTCGATCCCTACGAGCAGTACTTC
CDR3aa: CASSLFDPYEQYF